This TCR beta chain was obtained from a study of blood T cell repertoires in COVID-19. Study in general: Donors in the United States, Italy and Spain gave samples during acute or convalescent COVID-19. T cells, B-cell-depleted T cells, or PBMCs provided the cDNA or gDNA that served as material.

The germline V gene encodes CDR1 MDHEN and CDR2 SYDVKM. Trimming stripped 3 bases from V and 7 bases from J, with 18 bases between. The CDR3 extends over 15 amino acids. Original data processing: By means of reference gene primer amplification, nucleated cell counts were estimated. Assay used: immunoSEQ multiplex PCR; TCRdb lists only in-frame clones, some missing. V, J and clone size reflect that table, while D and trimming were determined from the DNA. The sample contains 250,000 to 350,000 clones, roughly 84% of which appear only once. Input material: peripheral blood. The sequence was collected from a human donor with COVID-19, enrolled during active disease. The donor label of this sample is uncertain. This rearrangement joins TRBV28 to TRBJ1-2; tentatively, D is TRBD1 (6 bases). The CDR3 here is CASSFPPTGIGGYTF. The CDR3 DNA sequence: TGTGCCAGCAGTTTTCCCCCAACAGGGATCGGTGGCTACACCTTC.